The 25 T cell receptor beta chains below were found in one sample sequenced in a study of blood T cell repertoires in COVID-19. Only in-frame clones appear in the TCRdb table, and some are missing; sequencing was by immunoSEQ multiplex PCR. Seen here are approximately 450,000 clones, around 89% observed once, and the top ten hold 0.95% to 1.2%. Sequencing was done on a sample of PBMCs or T cells enriched from blood (not recorded which). These receptor sequences come from a young man who had recovered from COVID-19.

The V call is TRBV19, the J call TRBJ1-2; D call uncertain. The CDR3 is 14 amino acids. From germline, CDR1 is LNHDA and CDR2 SQIVND (reference sequence). The germline V and J ends were trimmed by 5 bases and 1 base, with 11 bases remaining between them. CDR3 in DNA: TGTGCCAGTAGTCTTAGGGAGATTAACTATGGCTACACCTTC. Translated: CASSLREINYGYTF.

V gene TRBV4-2 combines with J gene TRBJ2-1; D possibly corresponds to TRBD1 (6 bases). This CDR3 has 15 residues. CDR1 and CDR2 from the germline V gene are LGHNA and YNFKEQ. Trimming removed 4 bases at V and 6 bases at J, with 16 bases between. This CDR3 is CASSLERGSGNEQFF. The CDR3 DNA reads TGTGCCAGCAGCCTCGAAAGGGGGAGTGGCAATGAGCAGTTCTTC.

This clone was counted between two and nine times. This chain links TRBV3-1 (or the pseudogene TRBV3-2) with TRBJ2-7, with 12 nucleotides matching TRBD2. The ends lost 4 bases at V and 4 bases at J; junction bases unmatched: 5. The CDR3 consists of 15 residues. Germline CDR1 reads LGHDT; CDR2 reads YNNKEL (reference sequence). The CDR3 here is CASSPLAGGEYEQYF. The CDR3 DNA reads TGTGCCAGCAGCCCCCTAGCGGGAGGGGAATACGAGCAGTACTTC.

V usage is TRBV7-2 and J usage is TRBJ2-7; no firm D call. The germline V and J ends were trimmed by 3 bases and 9 bases, with 18 bases remaining between them. This CDR3 comprises 14 residues. The germline gives CDR1 SGHTA, CDR2 FQGNSA. Here the CDR3 reads CASSFGGPKKVQYF. DNA for the CDR3: TGTGCCAGCAGCTTCGGCGGCCCTAAAAAGGTGCAGTACTTC.

The chain joins TRBV9 to TRBJ2-1; TRBD2 matches 8 bases. The germline V gene has CDR1 SGDLS and CDR2 YYNGEE. V was clipped by 0 bases and J by 2 bases; unmatched bases: 10. The CDR3 extends over 18 amino acids. The CDR3 DNA follows: TGTGCCAGCAGCGTAGCAGCGTTCAGCGGGAGAACCTACAATGAGCAGTTCTTC. As protein: CASSVAAFSGRTYNEQFF.

The CDR3 loop reads CASSLPLVPTGELFF. CDR3 bases: TGTGCCAGCAGCTTACCCCTCGTTCCCACCGGGGAGCTGTTTTTT. This chain links TRBV11-2 with TRBJ2-2; the D is unclear. Trimming removed 2 bases from V and 4 bases from J, with 11 bases in between. Germline V lookup: CDR1 SGHAT, CDR2 FQNNGV. CDR3 length: 15 amino acids.

The CDR3 is CASSFGGDNYGYTF. The CDR3 region has the DNA TGTGCCAGCAGCTTTGGAGGGGACAACTATGGCTACACCTTC. The V call is TRBV7-9, the J call TRBJ1-2; a possible D gene is TRBD1 (5 bases). The CDR3 is 14 amino acids. The V gene lost 3 bases and the J gene lost 2 bases, with 10 bases spanning the gap. CDR1 is SEHNR and CDR2 is FQNEAQ in the germline V gene (reference sequence).

This chain joins TRBV11-2 and TRBJ2-7; TRBD2 agrees at 9 bases. After removal of 2 bases from V and 2 bases from J, the junction contained 13 bases not matched to a gene. In germline, CDR1 is SGHAT, CDR2 FQNNGV. There are 18 residues in the CDR3. The CDR3 spells CASSLTEGGLASTYEQYF. The CDR3 bases are TGTGCCAGCAGCTTAACGGAGGGAGGACTAGCGTCGACCTACGAGCAGTACTTC.

This chain links TRBV4-1 with TRBJ2-7, with D perhaps matching TRBD1 (6 bases). V shed 5 bases and J shed 2 bases, with 10 bases lying between them. This CDR3 is built from 13 residues. Germline V CDR1 and CDR2: MGHRA, YSYEKL. The CDR3 protein is CASSTGPPYEQYF. Written as DNA, the CDR3 is TGCGCCAGCAGCACAGGGCCCCCCTACGAGCAGTACTTC.

The chain is built from TRBV28 and TRBJ1-2; D is possibly TRBD1 (5 bases). Germline V gene lookup returns CDR1 MDHEN and CDR2 SYDVKM. Trimming cost V 2 bases and J 3 bases, with 7 bases left between them. CDR3 length: 13 amino acids. The CDR3: CASSLGGDYGYTF. In nucleotides, the CDR3 is TGTGCCAGCAGTTTAGGGGGGGACTATGGCTACACCTTC.

The sample holds one count of this clone. This chain's CDR3 is CATLTGLGQPQHF. CDR3 nucleotides: TGTGCCACACTCACGGGACTCGGGCAGCCCCAGCATTTT. V and J are TRBV28 and TRBJ1-5; a possible D gene is TRBD1 (5 bases). V dropped 10 bases and J dropped 7 bases, with 17 bases sitting between them. The CDR3 has 13 amino acids. Germline assignment: CDR1 MDHEN and CDR2 SYDVKM.

V is TRBV5-1 and J is TRBJ2-7; D gene ambiguous. The CDR3 runs to 11 residues. V was clipped by 4 bases and J by 5 bases, with 7 bases between them. Germline V gene sequence: CDR1 SGHRS, CDR2 YFSETQ. This CDR3 is CASSNLNEQYF. The CDR3 DNA is TGCGCCAGCAGCAACTTAAACGAGCAGTACTTC.

The rearrangement uses TRBV5-4 and TRBJ2-3; 11 positions match TRBD2. The CDR3 spans 16 residues. Germline CDR1 SGHNT, CDR2 YYREEE (reference sequence). Trimming at V came to 1 base and at J to 8 bases, leaving 9 bases not matched to a gene. Written as DNA, the CDR3 is TGTGCCAGCAGCTTGCCCATACTAGCGGGAGTAGGTACGCAGTATTTT. Translating it yields CASSLPILAGVGTQYF.

The CDR3 DNA is TGTGCCAGCTCCCGGTGGCAGGGGGTGGATGAGCAGTTCTTC. It is translated as CASSRWQGVDEQFF. The chain links TRBV18 to TRBJ2-1; 7 bases match TRBD1. Trimming removed 6 bases from V and 8 bases from J; junction bases left unmatched: 10. The CDR3 has 14 residues. The germline CDR1 and CDR2 sequences are KGHSH and LQKENI.

The CDR3 DNA sequence: TGTGCTAGTGGTTTGGTACAGGGGCACTACACTGAAGCTTTCTTT. Translated, it gives CASGLVQGHYTEAFF. V usage is TRBV12-5 and J usage is TRBJ1-1; 7 nucleotides agree with TRBD1. Germline CDR1 LGHNT, CDR2 FRNRAP. The V and J ends lost 0 bases and 3 bases, in that order; junction bases with no gene match: 4. This CDR3 is 15 amino acids long.

On this clone itself: The sample has other DNA sequences that encode this CDR3 too. The rearrangement joins TRBV3-1 (or the pseudogene TRBV3-2) to TRBJ2-5; no reliable D call. Germline lookup yields CDR1 LGHDT and CDR2 YNNKEL (reference sequence). CDR3 length equals 13 residues. V was cut by 1 base and J by 2 bases, with 5 bases left in between. In DNA, the CDR3 is TGTGCCAGCAGCCAAGGTAGACAAGAGACCCAGTACTTC. Its translation is CASSQGRQETQYF.

The chain recombines TRBV6-5 with TRBJ1-3; D uncertain. This CDR3 has 12 amino acids. Germline values: CDR1 MNHEY, CDR2 SVGAGI. Trimming stripped 5 bases from V and 1 base from J, with 3 bases between. The CDR3 bases are TGTGCCAGCAGTCCGTCTGGAAACACCATATATTTT. Amino acids: CASSPSGNTIYF.

This chain connects TRBV28 to TRBJ1-5, with D hard to call. This CDR3 is 17 amino acids long. Germline V lookup: CDR1 MDHEN, CDR2 SYDVKM. Trimming stripped 4 bases from V and 2 bases from J, with 18 bases between. The CDR3 region is CASSYPPLAIRNQPQHF. The CDR3 bases are TGTGCCAGCAGTTACCCCCCGTTAGCTATACGCAATCAGCCCCAGCATTTT.

This rearrangement joins TRBV7-9 to TRBJ2-3; D is undetermined. V gave up 5 bases and J gave up 2 bases, with 5 bases separating them. CDR3 length: 12 residues. CDR1 is SEHNR, CDR2 FQNEAQ, per germline (reference sequence). The CDR3 spells CASSPPTDTQYF. The CDR3 DNA sequence: TGTGCCAGCAGCCCTCCCACAGATACGCAGTATTTT. Full variable domain (rest looked up from reference TRBV7-9 and TRBJ2-3): DTGVSQNPRHKITKRGQNVTFRCDPISEHNRLYWYRQTLGQGPEFLTYFQNEAQLEKSRLLSDRFSAERPKGSFSTLEIQRTEQGDSAMYLCASSPPTDTQYFGPGTRLTVL.

The V and J genes are TRBV5-1 and TRBJ2-1; 9 bases are shared with TRBD2. This CDR3 is built from 16 residues. The germline V gene encodes CDR1 SGHRS and CDR2 YFSETQ. Trimming cost V 2 bases and J 8 bases; bases outside gene matches: 11. CDR3 residues: CASSFPREGLIYEQFF. The CDR3 bases are TGCGCCAGCAGCTTTCCGCGGGAGGGCCTTATCTATGAGCAGTTCTTC.

V gene TRBV28 combines with J gene TRBJ2-3; no clear D gene. V was cut by 3 bases and J by 0 bases, with 10 bases left in between. Germline V CDR1 and CDR2: MDHEN, SYDVKM. The CDR3 is 15 residues long. Written as DNA, the CDR3 is TGTGCCAGCAGTTTGGTCCGAGGTAGCACAGATACGCAGTATTTT. It encodes CASSLVRGSTDTQYF.

The chain employs TRBV5-1 and TRBJ2-7; D ambiguous. V dropped 0 bases and J dropped 0 bases, with 7 bases sitting between them. This CDR3 is built from 14 residues. Germline V gene sequence: CDR1 SGHRS, CDR2 YFSETQ. The chain's CDR3 is CASSLESSSYEQYF. CDR3 bases: TGCGCCAGCAGCTTGGAGTCTAGCTCCTACGAGCAGTACTTC.

The rearrangement uses TRBV10-3 and TRBJ2-2, with a tentative D call TRBD2 (5 bases). The CDR3 runs to 15 residues. Germline V gene sequence: CDR1 ENHRY, CDR2 SYGVKD. V dropped 6 bases and J dropped 4 bases, with 15 bases sitting between them. The CDR3 spells CAIRKPTDSTGELFF. The CDR3 DNA reads as TGTGCCATCAGGAAGCCTACGGACTCCACCGGGGAGCTGTTTTTT.

In its sample, this clone was seen a few times. The rearrangement links TRBV4-2 to TRBJ2-3; 11 bases align to TRBD2. V gave up 0 bases and J gave up 6 bases; unmatched junction bases: 11. The CDR3 runs 18 residues. Germline CDR1 and CDR2: LGHNA and YNFKEQ. CDR3 loop: CASSQEVISGRAWDTQYF. The CDR3 coding sequence is TGTGCCAGCAGCCAAGAAGTGATTAGCGGGAGGGCTTGGGATACGCAGTATTTT.

This chain joins TRBV5-1 and TRBJ2-1; possible D gene TRBD2, 6 bases. The V gene's germline CDR1 is SGHRS and CDR2 YFSETQ. V shed 4 bases and J shed 2 bases, with 13 bases lying between them. The CDR3 covers 15 residues. The CDR3 region is CASSGGSMTYNEQFF. CDR3 in DNA: TGCGCCAGCAGCGGAGGGTCCATGACCTACAATGAGCAGTTCTTC.